This T cell receptor beta chain was captured in a study of blood T cell repertoires in COVID-19. Study summary: The United States, Italy and Spain were the sources of the acute and convalescent COVID-19 samples. PBMCs, B-cell-depleted T cells, or T cells provided the cDNA or gDNA that made up the material.

Source study methods: For nucleated cells, counts were estimated from reference gene primer amplification. Some clones are missing from TCRdb's copy, which holds only in-frame ones; the method was immunoSEQ multiplex PCR. V, J and clone size derive from that table, while D and trimming were established from the DNA sequence. The sample has 150,000 to 200,000 clones; roughly 85% are singletons. The CDR3 has 15 amino acids. Trimming left V 6 bases short and J 9 bases short, with 23 bases between. CDR1 and CDR2 (germline): SEHNR, FQNEAQ (reference sequence). The rearrangement links TRBV7-9 to TRBJ1-2; TRBD1 might be the D (5 bases). The sequencing sample was made of peripheral blood. The TCR comes from a woman aged 70-85 years with acute or convalescent COVID-19. For the CDR3, the DNA is TGTGCCAGCAGTATGGATGGGGGGAGAGTATATAGCTACACCTTC. Its translation is CASSMDGGRVYSYTF.